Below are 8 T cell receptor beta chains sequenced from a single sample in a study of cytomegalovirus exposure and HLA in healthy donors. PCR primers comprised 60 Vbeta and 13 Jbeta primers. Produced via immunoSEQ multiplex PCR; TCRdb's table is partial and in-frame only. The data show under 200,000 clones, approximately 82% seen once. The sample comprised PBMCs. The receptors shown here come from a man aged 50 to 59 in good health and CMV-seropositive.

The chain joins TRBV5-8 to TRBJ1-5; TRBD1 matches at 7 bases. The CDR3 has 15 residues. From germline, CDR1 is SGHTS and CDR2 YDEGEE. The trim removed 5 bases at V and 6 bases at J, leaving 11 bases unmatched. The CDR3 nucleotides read TGTGCCAGCAGTTACCGTGGACAGGCCGGTCAGCCCCAGCATTTT. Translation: CASSYRGQAGQPQHF.

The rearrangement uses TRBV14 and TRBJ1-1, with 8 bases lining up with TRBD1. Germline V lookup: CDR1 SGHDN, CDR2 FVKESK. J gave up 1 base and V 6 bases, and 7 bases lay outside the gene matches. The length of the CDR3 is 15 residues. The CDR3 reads CASRRLGTGNTEAFF. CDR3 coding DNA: TGTGCCAGCAGGAGACTGGGGACAGGGAACACTGAAGCTTTCTTT. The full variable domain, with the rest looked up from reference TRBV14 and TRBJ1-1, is EAGVTQFPSHSVIEKGQTVTLRCDPISGHDNLYWYRRVMGKEIKFLLHFVKESKQDESGMPNNRFLAERTGGTYSTLKVQPAELEDSGVYFCASRRLGTGNTEAFFGQGTRLTVV.

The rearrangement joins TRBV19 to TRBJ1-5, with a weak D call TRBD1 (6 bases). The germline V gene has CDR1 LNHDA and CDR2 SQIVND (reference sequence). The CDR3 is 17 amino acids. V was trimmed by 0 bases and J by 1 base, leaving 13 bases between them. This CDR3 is CASSIEGGSGSNQPQHF. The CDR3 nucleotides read TGTGCCAGTAGTATAGAAGGGGGATCGGGGAGCAATCAGCCCCAGCATTTT.

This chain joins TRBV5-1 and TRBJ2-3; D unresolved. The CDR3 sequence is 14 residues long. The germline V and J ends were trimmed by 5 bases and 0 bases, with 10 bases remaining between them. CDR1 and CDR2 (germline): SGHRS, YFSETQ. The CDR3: CASRETSSTDTQYF. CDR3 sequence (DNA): TGCGCCAGCAGAGAGACATCGAGCACAGATACGCAGTATTTT.

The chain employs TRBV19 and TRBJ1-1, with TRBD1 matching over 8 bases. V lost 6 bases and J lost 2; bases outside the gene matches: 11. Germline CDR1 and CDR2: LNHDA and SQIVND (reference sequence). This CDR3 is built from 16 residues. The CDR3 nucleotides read TGTGCCAGTAGGAAAGACAGGGGCCCCTCTAACACTGAAGCTTTCTTT. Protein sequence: CASRKDRGPSNTEAFF. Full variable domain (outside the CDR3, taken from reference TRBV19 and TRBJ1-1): DGGITQSPKYLFRKEGQNVTLSCEQNLNHDAMYWYRQDPGQGLRLIYYSQIVNDFQKGDIAEGYSVSREKKESFPLTVTSAQKNPTAFYLCASRKDRGPSNTEAFFGQGTRLTVV.

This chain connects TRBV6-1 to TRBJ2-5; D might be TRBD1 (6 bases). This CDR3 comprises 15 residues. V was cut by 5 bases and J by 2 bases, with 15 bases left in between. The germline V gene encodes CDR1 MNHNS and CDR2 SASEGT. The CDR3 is CASSHRVKGQETQYF. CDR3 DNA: TGTGCCAGCAGTCACAGGGTAAAGGGACAAGAGACCCAGTACTTC.

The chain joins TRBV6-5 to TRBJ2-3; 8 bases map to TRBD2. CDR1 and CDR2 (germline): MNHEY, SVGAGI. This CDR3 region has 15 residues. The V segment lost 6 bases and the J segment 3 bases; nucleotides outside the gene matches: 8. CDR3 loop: CASSPSGSRTDTQYF. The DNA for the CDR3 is TGTGCCAGCAGCCCCAGCGGGAGTCGAACAGATACGCAGTATTTT.

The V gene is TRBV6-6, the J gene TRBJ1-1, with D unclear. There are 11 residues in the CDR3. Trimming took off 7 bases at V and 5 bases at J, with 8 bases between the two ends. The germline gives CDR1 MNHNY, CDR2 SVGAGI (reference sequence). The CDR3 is CASTTWTEAFF. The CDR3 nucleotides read TGTGCCAGCACAACTTGGACTGAAGCTTTCTTT.